This T cell receptor beta chain was documented in a study of blood T cell repertoires in COVID-19. Study in general: Donors in the United States, Italy and Spain gave samples during acute or convalescent COVID-19. Sample material is recorded as cDNA or gDNA derived from T cells, B-cell-depleted T cells, or PBMCs.

The trim removed 4 bases at V and 2 bases at J, leaving 8 bases unmatched. This CDR3 comprises 15 residues. Per germline, CDR1 MDHEN and CDR2 SYDVKM. Original methodology: Estimates of nucleated cell counts were drawn from the amplification of reference gene primers. Measured with immunoSEQ multiplex PCR; TCRdb has only the in-frame clones, and not every one. V and J calls plus clone size are reproduced from that table; the DNA served to infer D and trimming. Of about 61,000 clones in the sample, 70% to 90% were seen once. The source material was peripheral blood. This clonotype was sampled from a man between 65 and 85 years old with acute or convalescent COVID-19. V and J are TRBV28 and TRBJ2-7; TRBD1 aligns across 7 bases. The CDR3 DNA reads as TGTGCCAGCAGTTCCGGGTGGACAGGAACCTACGAGCAGTACTTC. Translated: CASSSGWTGTYEQYF.